One T cell receptor beta chain is described in this entry. As yet, its antigen is unknown. This sample is drawn from a study of T cells after yellow fever vaccination. Study details: The SMART-Seq v4 Ultra Low Input method served to prepare the low-cell-number fractions. Whole-study results and caveats: Secondary responses were weaker yet peaked faster, day 5 versus 15.

The CDR3 is made up of 13 amino acids. V lost 5 bases to trimming and J lost 2 bases; unmatched junction nucleotides: 5. The germline V gene encodes CDR1 DFQATT and CDR2 SNEGSKA (reference sequence). 5'RACE template switching produced TCR cDNA carrying a universal primer site and UMIs. MiXCR, applied by TCRdb to the 5' RACE reads, yields one record per CDR3 protein. The sample carries a few hundred thousand distinct CDR3 sequences, about 12% recorded once. The sequence was obtained from a man aged 18 to 29 who received the YFV17D yellow fever vaccine. The gene calls are TRBV20-1 and TRBJ2-7; 8 nucleotides match TRBD1. Source: CD4+ T cells sorted from PBMCs, taken 15 days after the yellow fever booster vaccination. The DNA of the CDR3 is TGCAGTGCTCAAAGGACAGGGACCTACGAGCAGTACTTC. Its translation: CSAQRTGTYEQYF.